One and the same sample provided the 24 T cell receptor beta chains below, sequenced in a study of response to subunit inactivated influenza vaccine. TCRdb itself ran the RT-PCR reads through MiXCR, one entry per CDR3 protein. This table holds 610,000 or so distinct CDR3 sequences, 12% to 15% found once. The specimen was PBMCs from blood, collected roughly 12 days after vaccination. These receptors all come from a man aged 45-65 years who received an inactivated influenza vaccine.

This sequence joins TRBV4-2 and TRBJ1-3; D unclear. Germline CDR1 and CDR2: LGHNA and YNFKEQ. The CDR3 consists of 16 residues. The V end was cut by 0 bases, the J end by 0 bases, with 9 bases between. CDR3 sequence: CASSQDDSNSGNTIYF. CDR3 DNA sequence: TGTGCCAGCAGCCAAGACGACTCCAACTCTGGAAACACCATATATTTT.

In its sample, this clonotype was seen a few times. The chain employs TRBV20-1 and TRBJ2-1; D perhaps matches TRBD1 (5 bases). CDR3 size: 15 residues. Germline CDR1 and CDR2: DFQATT and SNEGSKA (reference sequence). V was cut by 5 bases and J by 1 base, with 15 bases left in between. Written as DNA, the CDR3 is TGCAGTGCTCAAGGCAGGGTGTCTTCCTACAATGAGCAGTTCTTC. Protein product: CSAQGRVSSYNEQFF.

This clonotype has a count of ten or more. The CDR3 region has the DNA TGTGCCAGCAGTTTACTTGTAACGAGGGAAAAACTGTTTTTT. Its translation: CASSLLVTREKLFF. This sequence joins TRBV28 and TRBJ1-4; D not resolved. V was trimmed by 2 bases and J by 8 bases, leaving 12 bases between them. This CDR3 contains 14 residues. Germline assignment: CDR1 MDHEN and CDR2 SYDVKM.

This clonotype has a handful of counts. This rearrangement joins TRBV20-1 to TRBJ2-7; either TRBD1 or TRBD2 may supply D (5 bases each). Trimming stripped 0 bases from V and 3 bases from J, with 12 bases between. The CDR3 runs to 14 residues. The germline V gene has CDR1 DFQATT and CDR2 SNEGSKA (reference sequence). CDR3 DNA sequence: TGCAGTGCTAGAGATGAGGGGAAGAACTACGAGCAGTACTTC. As protein: CSARDEGKNYEQYF.

This clonotype was counted a few times. The chain combines TRBV7-2 with TRBJ2-7; D might be TRBD2 (6 bases). V dropped 5 bases and J dropped 4 bases, with 18 bases sitting between them. Germline loops: CDR1 SGHTA, CDR2 FQGNSA. CDR3 length: 15 residues. CDR3 nucleotide sequence: TGTGCCAGCAGCCTCGATTACGGGACTTTGTACGAGCAGTACTTC. Encoded protein: CASSLDYGTLYEQYF.

The chain is built from TRBV5-1 and TRBJ2-1, with 7 bases lining up with TRBD1. This CDR3 comprises 13 residues. Germline V gene sequence: CDR1 SGHRS, CDR2 YFSETQ. Trimming removed 7 bases from V and 9 bases from J; junction bases left unmatched: 10. The CDR3 DNA sequence: TGCGCCAGCGCACTAAACAGGGGTATTGAGCAGTTCTTC. It is translated as CASALNRGIEQFF. Combining the CDR3 with reference TRBV5-1 and TRBJ2-1 gives the whole variable domain KAGVTQTPRYLIKTRGQQVTLSCSPISGHRSVSWYQQTPGQGLQFLFEYFSETQRNKGNFPGRFSGRQFSNSRSEMNVSTLELGDSALYLCASALNRGIEQFFGPGTRLTVL.

The chain carries TRBV12-3 or TRBV12-4 and TRBJ2-1, with TRBD2 as a possible D gene (7 bases). This CDR3 has 15 residues. The V and J ends lost 4 bases and 3 bases respectively, with 13 bases between them. As DNA, the CDR3 is TGTGCCAGCAGTTACCGGGGGGCGGGCTACAATGAGCAGTTCTTC. Amino acid sequence: CASSYRGAGYNEQFF.

This clonotype was observed many times. V usage is TRBV7-9 and J usage is TRBJ1-2; D is perhaps TRBD1 (6 bases). The CDR3 runs to 12 residues. Germline assignment: CDR1 SEHNR and CDR2 FQNEAQ (reference sequence). The V end was cut by 4 bases, the J end by 8 bases, with 11 bases between. The CDR3, as DNA: TGTGCCAGCAGCTCCACAGGGAACGGCTACACCTTC. It is translated as CASSSTGNGYTF. The variable domain in full, completed from reference TRBV7-9 and TRBJ1-2, reads DTGVSQNPRHKITKRGQNVTFRCDPISEHNRLYWYRQTLGQGPEFLTYFQNEAQLEKSRLLSDRFSAERPKGSFSTLEIQRTEQGDSAMYLCASSSTGNGYTFGSGTRLTVV.

The chain carries TRBV4-2 and TRBJ2-7; 9 bases match TRBD2. Germline assignment: CDR1 LGHNA and CDR2 YNFKEQ. This CDR3 has 15 residues. J gave up 0 bases and V 4 bases, and 4 bases lay outside the gene matches. The CDR3 spells CASSPGGGASYEQYF. CDR3 sequence (DNA): TGTGCCAGCAGCCCTGGCGGGGGGGCCTCCTACGAGCAGTACTTC.

This rearrangement joins TRBV15 to TRBJ2-1; 8 positions match TRBD1. The CDR3 consists of 15 residues. V gave up 3 bases and J gave up 7 bases; unmatched junction bases: 8. The V gene's germline CDR1 is LNHNV and CDR2 YYDKDF (reference sequence). In nucleotides, the CDR3 is TGTGCCACCAGCAGCAGACAGGGGATAAGTAATGAGCAGTTCTTC. Translated, it gives CATSSRQGISNEQFF.

The V gene is TRBV2, the J gene TRBJ2-5; D is perhaps TRBD1 or TRBD2 (5 bases each). In germline, CDR1 is SNHLY, CDR2 FYNNEI. V was shortened by 7 bases and J by 5 bases, with 17 bases between the two germline ends. The CDR3 extends over 14 amino acids. CDR3 region: CASIQRDHGETQYF. CDR3 bases: TGTGCCAGCATCCAGAGGGACCATGGGGAGACCCAGTACTTC.

This clonotype was found many times. V is TRBV29-1 and J is TRBJ2-7; TRBD2 aligns across 12 bases. This CDR3 is built from 13 residues. Germline V lookup: CDR1 SQVTM, CDR2 ANQGSEA. J gave up 6 bases and V 4 bases, and 4 bases lay outside the gene matches. CDR3 DNA sequence: TGCAGCGTTGGGCTAGCGGGAGGGGGCGAGCAGTACTTC. Translating gives CSVGLAGGGEQYF.

The V gene is TRBV5-1, the J gene TRBJ2-1; D ambiguous. Trimming took off 1 base at V and 8 bases at J, with 7 bases between the two ends. The CDR3 length is 12 residues. CDR1 SGHRS and CDR2 YFSETQ come from the germline V gene. CDR3 region: CASSLTLDEQFF. CDR3 DNA sequence: TGCGCCAGCAGCTTGACCCTCGATGAGCAGTTCTTC.

This clonotype was counted between two and nine times. The chain links TRBV7-9 to TRBJ2-7; D is ambiguous. Trimming removed 1 base at V and 2 bases at J, with 15 bases between. CDR1 is SEHNR, CDR2 FQNEAQ, per germline (reference sequence). The length of the CDR3 is 16 residues. CDR3 nucleotide sequence: TGTGCCAGCAGCTTAGTCGTCACCTGGGCCCCCTACGAGCAGTACTTC. Translation: CASSLVVTWAPYEQYF. The complete variable domain, with remaining parts taken from reference TRBV7-9 and TRBJ2-7, reads DTGVSQNPRHKITKRGQNVTFRCDPISEHNRLYWYRQTLGQGPEFLTYFQNEAQLEKSRLLSDRFSAERPKGSFSTLEIQRTEQGDSAMYLCASSLVVTWAPYEQYFGPGTRLTVT.

This clonotype has a handful of counts. The V gene is TRBV20-1, the J gene TRBJ1-1; D uncertain. The V gene lost 0 bases and the J gene lost 2 bases, with 10 bases spanning the gap. The CDR3 is made up of 14 amino acids. Per the germline V gene, CDR1 is DFQATT and CDR2 is SNEGSKA (reference sequence). The CDR3 sequence is CSARDGEFNTEAFF. In DNA, the CDR3 is TGCAGTGCTAGAGATGGGGAATTTAACACTGAAGCTTTCTTT.

V gene TRBV12-3 or TRBV12-4 combines with J gene TRBJ1-3, with 7 bases identical to TRBD1. There are 14 residues in the CDR3. V lost 8 bases and J lost 4; bases outside the gene matches: 8. The CDR3: CASLGLTGGNTIYF. The CDR3 DNA reads TGTGCCAGCCTAGGGCTGACAGGGGGAAACACCATATATTTT.

This chain connects TRBV11-2 to TRBJ2-7, with TRBD1 identical over 7 bases. V was pared by 3 bases and J by 3 bases, with 5 bases of the junction left unmatched. The CDR3 sequence is 14 residues long. CDR1 and CDR2 from the germline V gene are SGHAT and FQNNGV. Here the CDR3 reads CASSFDRVIYEQYF. The CDR3 DNA is TGTGCCAGCAGCTTCGACAGGGTTATCTACGAGCAGTACTTC.

This chain joins TRBV18 and TRBJ2-7; D is perhaps TRBD1 (6 bases). V was trimmed by 1 base and J by 5 bases, leaving 12 bases between them. From germline, CDR1 is KGHSH and CDR2 LQKENI. The CDR3 has 14 residues. Here the CDR3 reads CASSPLGAVDEQYF. CDR3 sequence (DNA): TGTGCCAGCTCACCACTGGGGGCAGTGGACGAGCAGTACTTC.

This clonotype was seen a handful of times. V usage is TRBV4-2 and J usage is TRBJ2-7; 7 bases are a match to TRBD1. After removal of 4 bases from V and 3 bases from J, the junction contained 9 bases not matched to a gene. Per the germline V gene, CDR1 is LGHNA and CDR2 is YNFKEQ. The CDR3 loop spans 15 amino acids. The CDR3 sequence: CASSPIVDRDYEQYF. The CDR3 bases are TGTGCCAGCAGCCCTATCGTCGACAGGGACTACGAGCAGTACTTC.

This clonotype appeared a few times. This chain joins TRBV12-3 or TRBV12-4 and TRBJ2-2; the D gene is possibly TRBD2 (6 bases). This CDR3 contains 15 residues. The V end was cut by 3 bases, the J end by 1 base, with 9 bases between. The CDR3 nucleotides read TGTGCCAGCAGTTTTGCCGGGGGGAACACCGGGGAGCTGTTTTTT. As protein: CASSFAGGNTGELFF.

V and J are TRBV5-1 and TRBJ1-6; 10 nucleotides agree with TRBD1. The CDR3 totals 15 residues. The V segment lost 4 bases and the J segment 8 bases; nucleotides outside the gene matches: 6. Germline V gene data show CDR1 as SGHRS and CDR2 as YFSETQ. The DNA of the CDR3 is TGCGCCAGCAGCACCGGGACAGGGGAGTATTCACCCCTCCACTTT. Translation gives CASSTGTGEYSPLHF.

This clonotype was observed a few times. This chain joins TRBV6-1 and TRBJ1-3; 10 bases map to TRBD1. The CDR3 consists of 16 residues. CDR1 and CDR2 (germline): MNHNS, SASEGT. With V trimmed by 4 bases and J by 1 base, 4 bases remained unmatched. The CDR3 here is CASSVPGQGSGNTIYF. The CDR3 bases are TGTGCCAGCAGTGTGCCGGGACAGGGGTCTGGAAACACCATATATTTT.

This clonotype has at least ten counts. The chain carries TRBV6-1 and TRBJ2-5; TRBD2 matches 8 bases. The length of the CDR3 is 15 residues. V was clipped by 6 bases and J by 5 bases; unmatched bases: 11. Germline V gene lookup returns CDR1 MNHNS and CDR2 SASEGT. The CDR3, as DNA: TGTGCCAGCAGCCCCCCTCGGGAGGGCTTGGAGACCCAGTACTTC. As protein: CASSPPREGLETQYF.

The table lists this clonotype with a few counts. This sequence joins TRBV2 and TRBJ2-5; D is unclear. Germline CDR1 SNHLY, CDR2 FYNNEI. This CDR3 is built from 14 residues. The V and J ends lost 7 bases and 4 bases respectively, with 16 bases between them. The CDR3 loop is CASIWLEQGETQYF. Here the CDR3 DNA reads TGTGCCAGCATATGGCTAGAACAAGGAGAGACCCAGTACTTC.